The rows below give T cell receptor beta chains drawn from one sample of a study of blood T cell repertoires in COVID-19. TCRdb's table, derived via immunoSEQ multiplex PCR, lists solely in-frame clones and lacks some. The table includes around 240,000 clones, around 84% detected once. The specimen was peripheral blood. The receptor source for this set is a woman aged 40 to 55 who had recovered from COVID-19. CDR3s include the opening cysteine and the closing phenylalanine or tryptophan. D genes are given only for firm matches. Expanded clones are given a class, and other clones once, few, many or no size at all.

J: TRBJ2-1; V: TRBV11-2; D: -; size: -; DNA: TGTGCCAGCAGCATGGCAGTCTACAATGAGCAGTTCTTC; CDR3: CASSMAVYNEQFF
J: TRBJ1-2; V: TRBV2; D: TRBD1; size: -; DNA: TGTGCCAGCAGGATGACAGGGGGCGCATCTAACTATGGCTACACCTTC; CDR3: CASRMTGGASNYGYTF
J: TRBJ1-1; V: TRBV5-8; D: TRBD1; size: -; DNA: TGTGCCAGCAGCCCGGGACAGGGGAACACTGAAGCTTTCTTT; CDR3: CASSPGQGNTEAFF
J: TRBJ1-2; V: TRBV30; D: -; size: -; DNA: TGTGCCTGGACGACAGGAATTAACTATGGCTACACCTTC; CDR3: CAWTTGINYGYTF
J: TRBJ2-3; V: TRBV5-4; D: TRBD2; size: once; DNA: TGTGCCAGCAGGGATTCTAGCGGGGGCTACACAGATACGCAGTATTTT; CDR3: CASRDSSGGYTDTQYF
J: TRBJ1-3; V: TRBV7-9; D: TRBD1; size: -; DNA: TGTGCCACAGGGGACAGTGGAAACACCATATATTTT; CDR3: CATGDSGNTIYF
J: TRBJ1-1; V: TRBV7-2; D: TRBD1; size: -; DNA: TGTGCCAGCAGCATCCCGGGACAGGGGGCCCTGGCTTTCTTT; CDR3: CASSIPGQGALAFF
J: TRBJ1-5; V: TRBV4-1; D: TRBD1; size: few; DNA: TGCGCCAGCAGCCAAGTGGTCGGGAAACAGGGGAGGACCCAGCATTTT; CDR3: CASSQVVGKQGRTQHF
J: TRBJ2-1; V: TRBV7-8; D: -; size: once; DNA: TGTGCCAGCAGTCGCCTCGGGGGTAGCTCCTACAATGAGCAGTTCTTC; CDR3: CASSRLGGSSYNEQFF
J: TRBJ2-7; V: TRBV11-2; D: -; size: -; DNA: TGTGCCAGCAGCTTAGTGGGGGGATACGAGCAGTACTTC; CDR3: CASSLVGGYEQYF
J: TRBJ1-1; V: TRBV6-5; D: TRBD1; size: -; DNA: TGTGCCAGCAGCCCCCGGACAGGAATTGAAGCTTTCTTT; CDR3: CASSPRTGIEAFF
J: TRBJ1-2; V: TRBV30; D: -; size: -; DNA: TGTGCCTGGAGTGACGACGCGGGGAAAGGCTACACCTTC; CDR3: CAWSDDAGKGYTF
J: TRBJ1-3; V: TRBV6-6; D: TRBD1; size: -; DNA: TGTGCCAGTCTGAGGACAGGGATGTCGATCGGAAACACCATATATTTT; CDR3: CASLRTGMSIGNTIYF
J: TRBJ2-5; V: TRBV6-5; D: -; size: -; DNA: TGTGCCAGCAGTTACTGGTCAGGGGCTAGTGAGACCCAGTACTTC; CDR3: CASSYWSGASETQYF
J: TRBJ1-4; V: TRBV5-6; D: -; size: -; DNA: TGTGCCAGCAGCTTTTTCTCTGGACAGTCTAATGAAAAACTGTTTTTT; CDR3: CASSFFSGQSNEKLFF
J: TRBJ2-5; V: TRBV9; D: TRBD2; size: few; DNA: TGTGCCAGCAGCGTAGCCGGGGGGAGTCAAGAGACCCAGTACTTC; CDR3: CASSVAGGSQETQYF
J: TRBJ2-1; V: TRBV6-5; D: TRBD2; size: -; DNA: TGTGCCAGCAGTTACTCGAAGACTAGCGGGCCCTATGAGCAGTTCTTC; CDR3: CASSYSKTSGPYEQFF
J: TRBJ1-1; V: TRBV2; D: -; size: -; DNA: TGTGCCAGCAGTGGAACCACTCTGAAGTACGCTGAAGCTTTCTTT; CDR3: CASSGTTLKYAEAFF
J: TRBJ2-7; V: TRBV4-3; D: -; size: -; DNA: TGCGCCAGCAGCCAAGATCTGGGGGGTTCCTCCTACGAGCAGTACTTC; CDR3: CASSQDLGGSSYEQYF
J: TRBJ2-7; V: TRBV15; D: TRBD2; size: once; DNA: TGTGCCACCAGCAGAGGTCTAGCGGGTGAGCGGAGCGAGCAGTACTTC; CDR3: CATSRGLAGERSEQYF
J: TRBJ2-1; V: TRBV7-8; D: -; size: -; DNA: TGTGCCAGCAGCTTAAATACGGGCAGGGGAGATGAGCAGTTCTTC; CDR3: CASSLNTGRGDEQFF
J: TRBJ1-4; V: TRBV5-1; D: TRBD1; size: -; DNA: TGCGCCAGCAGGTTGCGGCAGGGGGAAAGTACTAATGAAAAACTGTTTTTT; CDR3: CASRLRQGESTNEKLFF
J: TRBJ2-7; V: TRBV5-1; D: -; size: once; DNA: TGCGCCAGCAGCTTGGGGGGCGTCTTATCCTACGAGCAGTACTTC; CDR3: CASSLGGVLSYEQYF
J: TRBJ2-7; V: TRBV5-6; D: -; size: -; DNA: TGTGCCAGCAGCTTGACGGGTCTGCACGAGCAGTACTTC; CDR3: CASSLTGLHEQYF
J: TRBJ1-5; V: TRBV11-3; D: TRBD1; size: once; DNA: TGTGCCAGCAGACACAGGGGAAAATGCAATCAGCCCCAGCATTTT; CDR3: CASRHRGKCNQPQHF
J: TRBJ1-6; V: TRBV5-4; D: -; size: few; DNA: TGTGCCAGCAGCTTGGACAGGGCCGCTTCACCCCTCCACTTT; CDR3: CASSLDRAASPLHF
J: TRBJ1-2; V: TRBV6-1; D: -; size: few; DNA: TGTGCCAGCAGTGAAAATTCCCGGGCAGGGCTTTATGGCTACACCTTC; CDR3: CASSENSRAGLYGYTF
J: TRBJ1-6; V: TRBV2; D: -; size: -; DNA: TGTGCCAGCAGTGAAATGGCAGTTGGTTCACCCCTCCACTTT; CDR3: CASSEMAVGSPLHF
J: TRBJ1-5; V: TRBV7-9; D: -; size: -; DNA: TGTGCCAGCAGCTTTTCTGGCAATCAGCCCCAGCATTTT; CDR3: CASSFSGNQPQHF
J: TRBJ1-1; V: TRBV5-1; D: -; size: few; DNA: TGCGCCAGCAGCCTCGGACAGTTGGACGCTGAAGCTTTCTTT; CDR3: CASSLGQLDAEAFF
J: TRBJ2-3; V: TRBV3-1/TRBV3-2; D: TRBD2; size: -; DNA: TGTGCCAGCAGCCGGACTAGCGGGGGGGACACAGATACGCAGTATTTT; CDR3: CASSRTSGGDTDTQYF
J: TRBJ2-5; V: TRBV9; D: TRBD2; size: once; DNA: TGTGCCAGCAGCCGCAGCGCGGGGGTTTTTCAAGAGACCCAGTACTTC; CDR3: CASSRSAGVFQETQYF
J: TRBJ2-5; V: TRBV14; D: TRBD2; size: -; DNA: TGTGCCAGCAGCCGTCCCCCCAAAGCACTAGCGGGGGCCGGAGAGACCCAGTACTTC; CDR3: CASSRPPKALAGAGETQYF
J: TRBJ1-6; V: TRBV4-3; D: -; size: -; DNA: TGCGCCAGCAGCCAAGTAGGTCAGGGGAATTCACCCCTCCACTTT; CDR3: CASSQVGQGNSPLHF
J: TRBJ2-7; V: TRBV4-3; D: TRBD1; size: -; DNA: TGCGCCAGCAGCCAGGCGACAGGGGGCGGTTACGAGCAGTACTTC; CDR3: CASSQATGGGYEQYF
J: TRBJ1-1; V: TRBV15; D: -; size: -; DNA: TGTGCCACCAGCAGAGATCGACTCGGGGGGTTAGGCACTGAAGCTTTCTTT; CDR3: CATSRDRLGGLGTEAFF
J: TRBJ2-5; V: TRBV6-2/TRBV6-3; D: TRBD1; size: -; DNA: TGTGCCAGCAGCATGAACCGGGACAGGGGGTACCAAGAGACCCAGTACTTC; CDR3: CASSMNRDRGYQETQYF
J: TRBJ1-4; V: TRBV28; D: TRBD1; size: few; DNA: TGTGCCAGCAGCCGGGACAGGTATTCTGAAAAACTGTTTTTT; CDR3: CASSRDRYSEKLFF
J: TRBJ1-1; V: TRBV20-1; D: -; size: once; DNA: TGCAGTGCTAGTGGCGTGAACACTGAAGCTTTCTTT; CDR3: CSASGVNTEAFF
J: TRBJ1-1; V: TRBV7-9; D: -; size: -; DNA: TGTGCCAGCAGCTCCACAACAGGGAACACTGAAGCTTTCTTT; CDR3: CASSSTTGNTEAFF
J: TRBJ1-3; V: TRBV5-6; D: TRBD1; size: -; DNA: TGTGCCAGCAGCTTGTTTTATGACAGGGACTCTGGAAACACCATATATTTT; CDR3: CASSLFYDRDSGNTIYF
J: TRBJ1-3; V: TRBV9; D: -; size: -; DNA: TGTGCCAGCAGCGGACGACAGTTCTCTGGAAACACCATATATTTT; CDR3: CASSGRQFSGNTIYF
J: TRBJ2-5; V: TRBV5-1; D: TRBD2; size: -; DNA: TGCGCCAGCAGCTTGGGTCCGACTAGCGGGGAGACCCAGTACTTC; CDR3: CASSLGPTSGETQYF
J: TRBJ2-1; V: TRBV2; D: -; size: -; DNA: TGTGCCAGCACCCCCGGTTTGATTAATGAGCAGTTCTTC; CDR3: CASTPGLINEQFF
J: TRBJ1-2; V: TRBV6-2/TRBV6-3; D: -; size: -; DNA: TGTGCCAGCAGTTACGGGCAGGGTCGGGGCTACACCTTC; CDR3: CASSYGQGRGYTF
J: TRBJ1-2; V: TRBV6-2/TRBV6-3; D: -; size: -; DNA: TGTGCCAGCAGTATGTACAGTCATGGCTACACCTTC; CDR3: CASSMYSHGYTF
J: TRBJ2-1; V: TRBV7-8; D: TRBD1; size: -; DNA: TGTGCCAGCAGCTTAAGTACAGGGGGATCGATTGAGCAGTTCTTC; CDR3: CASSLSTGGSIEQFF
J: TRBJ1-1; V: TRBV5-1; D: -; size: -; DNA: TGCGCCAGCAGCTTGGCGACAGCTATGAACACTGAAGCTTTCTTT; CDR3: CASSLATAMNTEAFF
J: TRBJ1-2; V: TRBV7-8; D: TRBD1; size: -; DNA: TGTGCCAGCAGGTTACAGGGGCTTCTATACTATGGCTACACCTTC; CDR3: CASRLQGLLYYGYTF
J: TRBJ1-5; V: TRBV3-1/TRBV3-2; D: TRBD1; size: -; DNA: TGTGCCAGCAGCCAACCGCCGACCTCGACAGGGGGAGGTAAGGGCGGCAATCAGCCCCAGCATTTT; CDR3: CASSQPPTSTGGGKGGNQPQHF
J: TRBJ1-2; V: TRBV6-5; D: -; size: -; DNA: TGTGCCAGCAGGTTCAGGGATTATGGCTACACCTTC; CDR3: CASRFRDYGYTF
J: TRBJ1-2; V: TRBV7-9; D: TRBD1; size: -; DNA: TGTGCCAGCAGCCCAGGGGGCGAGCTCTATGGCTACACCTTC; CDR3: CASSPGGELYGYTF
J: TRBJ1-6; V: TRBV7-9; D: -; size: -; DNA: TGTGCCAGCAGCCCTAGCTGGGTATCGCGGGGGTCACCCCTCCACTTT; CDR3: CASSPSWVSRGSPLHF